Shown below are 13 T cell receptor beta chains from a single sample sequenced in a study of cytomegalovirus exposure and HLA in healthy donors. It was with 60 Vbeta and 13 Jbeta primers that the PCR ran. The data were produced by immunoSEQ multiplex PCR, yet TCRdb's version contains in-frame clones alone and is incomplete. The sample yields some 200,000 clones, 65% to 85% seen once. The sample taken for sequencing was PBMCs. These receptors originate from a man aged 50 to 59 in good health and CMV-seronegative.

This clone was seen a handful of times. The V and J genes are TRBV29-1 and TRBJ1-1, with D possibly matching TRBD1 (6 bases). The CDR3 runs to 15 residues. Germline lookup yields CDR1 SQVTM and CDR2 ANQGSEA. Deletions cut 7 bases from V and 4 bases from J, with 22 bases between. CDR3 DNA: TGCAGCGCCGCGCCAAGGGTGGACAGAATCACTGAAGCTTTCTTT. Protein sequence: CSAAPRVDRITEAFF.

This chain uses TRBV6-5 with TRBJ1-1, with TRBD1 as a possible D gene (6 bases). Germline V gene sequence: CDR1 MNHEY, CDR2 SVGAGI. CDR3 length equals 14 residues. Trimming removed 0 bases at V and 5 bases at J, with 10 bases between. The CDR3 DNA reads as TGTGCCAGCAGTTACTCGAACAGGGTTACTGAAGCTTTCTTT. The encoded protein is CASSYSNRVTEAFF.

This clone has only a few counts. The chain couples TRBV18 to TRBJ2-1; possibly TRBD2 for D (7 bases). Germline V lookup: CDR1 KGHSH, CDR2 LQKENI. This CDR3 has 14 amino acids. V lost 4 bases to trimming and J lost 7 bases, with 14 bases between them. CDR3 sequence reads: CASSQRGGLNEQFF. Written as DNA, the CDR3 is TGTGCCAGCTCACAAAGGGGGGGGTTGAATGAGCAGTTCTTC.

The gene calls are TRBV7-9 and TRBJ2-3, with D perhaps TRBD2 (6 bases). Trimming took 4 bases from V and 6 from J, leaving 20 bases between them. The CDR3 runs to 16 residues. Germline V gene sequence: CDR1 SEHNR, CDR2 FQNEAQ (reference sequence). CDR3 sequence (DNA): TGTGCCAGCAGCTCCCTCTATGGCGCGGAGGGGGATACGCAGTATTTT. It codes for CASSSLYGAEGDTQYF.

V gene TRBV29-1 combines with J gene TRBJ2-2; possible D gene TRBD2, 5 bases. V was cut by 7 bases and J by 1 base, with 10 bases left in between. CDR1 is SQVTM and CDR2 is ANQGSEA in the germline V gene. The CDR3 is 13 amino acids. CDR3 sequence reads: CSAGIQNTGELFF. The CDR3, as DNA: TGCAGCGCCGGGATTCAGAACACCGGGGAGCTGTTTTTT.

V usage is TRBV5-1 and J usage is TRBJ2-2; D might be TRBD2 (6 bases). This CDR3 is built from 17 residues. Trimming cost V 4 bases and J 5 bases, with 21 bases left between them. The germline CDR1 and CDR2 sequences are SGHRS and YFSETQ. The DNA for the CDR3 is TGCGCCAGCAGCCTCACCCGGATGGGGGGAGGAACCGGGGAGCTGTTTTTT. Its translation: CASSLTRMGGGTGELFF.

In DNA form, the CDR3 reads TGTGCCAGCAGTGGCAAGACAGGGTCCTACGAGCAGTACTTC. Its protein product is CASSGKTGSYEQYF. The chain employs TRBV25-1 and TRBJ2-7, with 7 nucleotides matching TRBD1. This CDR3 spans 14 amino acids. Germline V CDR1 and CDR2: MGHDK, SYGVNS. V was pared by 4 bases and J by 1 base, with 4 bases of the junction left unmatched.

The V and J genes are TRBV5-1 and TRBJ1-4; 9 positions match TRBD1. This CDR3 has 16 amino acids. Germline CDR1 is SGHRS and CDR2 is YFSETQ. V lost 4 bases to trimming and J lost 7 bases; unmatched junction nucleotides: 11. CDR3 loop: CASSPHSTGGGEKLFF. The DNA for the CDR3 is TGCGCCAGCAGCCCCCATTCGACAGGGGGGGGTGAAAAACTGTTTTTT.

This CDR3 is CASSVFGGDDEQYF. The CDR3 DNA reads as TGTGCCAGCAGCGTATTTGGAGGGGATGACGAGCAGTACTTC. The V and J genes are TRBV9 and TRBJ2-7, with D possibly TRBD2 on 6 matching bases. V shed 1 base and J shed 5 bases, with 13 bases lying between them. The CDR3 is 14 residues long. CDR1 SGDLS and CDR2 YYNGEE come from the germline V gene.

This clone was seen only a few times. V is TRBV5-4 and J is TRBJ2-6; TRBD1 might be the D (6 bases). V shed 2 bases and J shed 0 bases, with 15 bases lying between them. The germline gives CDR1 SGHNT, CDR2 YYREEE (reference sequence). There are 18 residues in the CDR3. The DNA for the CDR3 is TGTGCCAGCAGCTTCCTCCAGGGGATTTTCTCTGGGGCCAACGTCCTGACTTTC. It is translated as CASSFLQGIFSGANVLTF.

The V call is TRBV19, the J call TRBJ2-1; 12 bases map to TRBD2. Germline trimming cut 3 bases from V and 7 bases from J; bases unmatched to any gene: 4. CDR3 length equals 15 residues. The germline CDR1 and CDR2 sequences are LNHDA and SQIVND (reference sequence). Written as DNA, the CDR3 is TGTGCCAGTAGTATTCGACTAGCGGGAGTTAATGAGCAGTTCTTC. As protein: CASSIRLAGVNEQFF.

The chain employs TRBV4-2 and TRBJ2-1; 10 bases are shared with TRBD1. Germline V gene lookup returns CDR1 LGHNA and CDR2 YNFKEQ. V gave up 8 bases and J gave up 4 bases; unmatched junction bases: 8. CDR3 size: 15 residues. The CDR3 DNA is TGTGCCAGCGGAAAGGGGACAGGGGATTACAATGAGCAGTTCTTC. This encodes CASGKGTGDYNEQFF.

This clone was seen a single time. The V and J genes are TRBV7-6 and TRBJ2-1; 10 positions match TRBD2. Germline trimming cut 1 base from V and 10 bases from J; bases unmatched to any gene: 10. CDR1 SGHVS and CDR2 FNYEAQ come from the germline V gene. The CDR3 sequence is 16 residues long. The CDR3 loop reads CASSLEVAGGPWEQFF. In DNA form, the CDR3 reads TGTGCCAGCAGCTTAGAGGTAGCGGGAGGCCCATGGGAGCAGTTCTTC.